The entry below describes one TCR beta chain. It lacks a known antigen. Base qualities are not at hand, and no much larger clone is one base apart. V loses 6 bases at its end and J loses 4 bases; junction bases beyond the gene matches: 9. From the cysteine up to the phenylalanine, the CDR3 has a length of 15 residues. The entry retains the CDR3 DNA only, 45 bases that are in frame from base 1. CDR1 ENHRY and CDR2 SYGVKD are derived from the germline V gene. The immunoSEQ Assay, a bias-controlled multiplex PCR, was used to amplify TCRbeta CDR3 regions from genomic DNA. Turning to the authors' computational methods: Within the assay, amplification of reference gene primers was used to estimate how many nucleated cells each sample contained. To quantify the absolute abundance of each unique TCRbeta CDR3 rearrangement, sequence reads were collapsed and filtered. For each sample, productive Simpson clonality was calculated as the square root of Simpson's diversity index over productive rearrangements. The immuneACCESS repertoire file appears here via TCRdb, limited to in-frame rearrangements. These files lack a portion of the clones; in checked studies, under half of the deficit traces to unresolved V genes, and the cause of the others is not known. V and J calls and clone size are those listed in that table; D and trimming were worked out from the DNA. The sample contains about 300,000 clones, approximately 88% of them found a single time. The ten largest account for 9% to 9.5% of the sample.

The source of the sample is a study of blood T cell repertoires in COVID-19 (TCRdb year 2020). A note on the overall study: Collaborator samples came from the United States, Italy and Spain and covered acute and convalescent phases of COVID-19. The prospective study material was composed of cDNA or gDNA derived from T cells, B-cell-depleted T cells, or PBMCs. Deeply sampled blood TCRbeta repertoires from subjects exposed to, actively infected with, or recovered from COVID-19 were included in the dataset. The repertoires were released in a freely available public database meant as a resource for research on the immune response to SARS-CoV-2. The samples were drawn from two sources: the first 160 participants of the ongoing ImmuneRACE study, and 1,000 to 1,500 subjects contributed by 6 global collaborators. Sample metadata almost always included a de-identified subject ID, COVID-19 status, age in years and sex. Where HLA class I and class II types were available, the types were taken from metadata supplied by the sample provider, not from assay-based typing. Study-level results and caveats: The amount of clinical and demographic metadata varied by source and participant and was provided uncurated.

The collaborating institutions used their own protocols to collect whole blood in K2EDTA tubes. For TCRbeta analysis, collaborators shipped samples as frozen whole blood, isolated PBMCs, or DNA extracted from either of those sample types. Source material: peripheral blood. The V and J segments used are TRBV10-3 and TRBJ1-5, and 7 junction bases match TRBD1. This receptor was taken from a man between 18 and 29 years old with active or convalescent COVID-19. The DNA sequence reads TGTGCCATCAGGCAGGGGGTGGGCGGAAATCAGCCCCAGCATTTT. The translation is CAIRQGVGGNQPQHF.